The T cell receptor (beta chain) under discussion was sequenced for a study of tumor-infiltrating lymphocytes in primary liver carcinoma. This clonotype has more than one count but fewer than ten. Priming with a constant-region primer yielded TCR beta cDNA from roughly 500 ng total RNA. Three nested multiplex PCR rounds, a slightly modified ARM-PCR, produced the libraries for TCR beta. A C-beta reverse primer was combined with TRBV1-TRBV30 forward primers in the first two PCR rounds, and each round had 9 to 10 cycles. In TCRdb, the multiplex PCR reads were re-called with MiXCR into one record per CDR3 protein. The table includes 300,000 to 400,000 distinct CDR3 sequences, 60% to 80% detected once. V shed 1 base, J shed 10 bases, and the junction held 7 bases outside the gene matches. The CDR3 covers 15 residues. Germline CDR1 and CDR2: MNHNS and SASEGT. The source of the blood RNA was unsorted whole blood, and germline DNA was extracted as well.

This receptor was taken from a man aged 40-49 years with primary liver carcinoma and hepatitis B virus infection. The chain uses TRBV6-1 and TRBJ1-6, with 7 bases lining up with TRBD1. Sample: peripheral blood. CDR3: CASSEVGRGKSPLHF. CDR3 bases: TGTGCCAGCAGTGAAGTGGGCAGGGGGAAGTCACCCCTCCACTTT.